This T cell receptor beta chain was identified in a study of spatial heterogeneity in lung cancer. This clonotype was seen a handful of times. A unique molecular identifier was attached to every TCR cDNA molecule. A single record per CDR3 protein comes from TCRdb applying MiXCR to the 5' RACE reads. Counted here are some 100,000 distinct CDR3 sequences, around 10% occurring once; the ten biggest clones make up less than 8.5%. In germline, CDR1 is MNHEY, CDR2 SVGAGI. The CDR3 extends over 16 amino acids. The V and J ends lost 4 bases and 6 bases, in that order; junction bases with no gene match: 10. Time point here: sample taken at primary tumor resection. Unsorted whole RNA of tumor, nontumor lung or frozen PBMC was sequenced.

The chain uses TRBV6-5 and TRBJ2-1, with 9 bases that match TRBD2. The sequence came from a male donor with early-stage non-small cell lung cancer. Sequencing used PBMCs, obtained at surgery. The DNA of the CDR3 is TGTGCCAGCAGTTCTGGTCTGCTAGCGGGGAGCAATGAGCAGTTCTTC. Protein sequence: CASSSGLLAGSNEQFF.